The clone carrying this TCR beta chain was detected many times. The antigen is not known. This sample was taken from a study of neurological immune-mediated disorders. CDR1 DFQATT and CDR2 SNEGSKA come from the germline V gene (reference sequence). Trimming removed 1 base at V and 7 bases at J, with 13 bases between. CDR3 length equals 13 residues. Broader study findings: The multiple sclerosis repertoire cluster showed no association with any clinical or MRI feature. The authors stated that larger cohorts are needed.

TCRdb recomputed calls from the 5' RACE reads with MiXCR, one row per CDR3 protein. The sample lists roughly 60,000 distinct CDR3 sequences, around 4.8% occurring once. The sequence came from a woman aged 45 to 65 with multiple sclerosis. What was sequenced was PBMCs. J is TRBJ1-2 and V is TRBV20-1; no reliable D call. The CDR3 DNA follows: TGCAGTGCTAGAGTTGAGACCTCCTTTGGCTACACCTTC. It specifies CSARVETSFGYTF.